This T cell receptor (beta chain) was obtained from a study of type 1 regulatory T cells. About the study: T-allo10 is a Tr1-enriched, alloantigen-specific CD4 T cell product made in vitro.

TCRdb processed the reads anew with MiXCR; each CDR3 protein has one entry. The table shows 90,000 to 100,000 distinct CDR3 sequences, with 31% occurring only once. Germline CDR1 MDHEN, CDR2 SYDVKM. V was cut by 3 bases and J by 11 bases, with 13 bases left in between. The CDR3 has 12 residues. The sequence came from a human donor in good health. V usage is TRBV28 and J usage is TRBJ1-1; D is uncertain. The sample was CD4+ T cells, either the whole sample or a sorted fraction (not recorded which). For the CDR3, the DNA is TGTGCCAGCAGTTTTGACGGAAGTAGGGCTTTCTTT. Translating it yields CASSFDGSRAFF.